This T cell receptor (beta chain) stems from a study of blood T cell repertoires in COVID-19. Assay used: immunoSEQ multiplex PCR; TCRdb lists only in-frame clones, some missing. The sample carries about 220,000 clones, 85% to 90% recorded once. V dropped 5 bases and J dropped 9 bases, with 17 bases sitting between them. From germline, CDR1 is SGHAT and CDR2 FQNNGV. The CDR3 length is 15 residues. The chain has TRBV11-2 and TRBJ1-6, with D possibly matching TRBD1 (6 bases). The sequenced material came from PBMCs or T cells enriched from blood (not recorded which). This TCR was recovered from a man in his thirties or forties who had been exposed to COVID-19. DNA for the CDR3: TGTGCCAGCAGCCCAACAGGACAGATAGGTTCACCCCTCCACTTT. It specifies CASSPTGQIGSPLHF.